The 21 T cell receptor beta chains given below trace back to one sample, sequenced in a study of CD8 T cells in ankylosing spondylitis (TCRdb year 2017). Libraries were built with 5' RACE. The sequencing machine was an Illumina HiSeq 2500. TCRdb applied fastp at Q25 and MiXCR to the public reads, then kept only in-frame beta chains. Rows matching on CDR3 protein sequence are summarized as one entry with the most common DNA and genes. The sample table holds about 130,000 distinct CDR3 sequences, of which about 6.5% were seen once. The top ten clonotypes cover 10% to 15% of the sample. Sample: blood, either unsorted or a sorted T cell fraction (not recorded which). The receptors were sampled from a male donor with ankylosing spondylitis or in good health (not recorded which).

This clonotype has at least ten counts. This sequence joins TRBV5-1 and TRBJ2-5; 9 nucleotides match TRBD1. The germline V gene encodes CDR1 SGHRS and CDR2 YFSETQ. The CDR3 spans 16 residues. With 3 bases clipped from V and 1 base from J, the junction kept 7 bases outside the gene matches. The CDR3 is CASSSKTGQGQETQYF. CDR3 in DNA: TGCGCCAGCAGCTCAAAAACGGGACAGGGCCAAGAGACCCAGTACTTC.

This clonotype occurred many times. The chain carries TRBV20-1 and TRBJ2-5; TRBD2 matches 9 bases. Unmatched junction bases numbered 10, after V lost 0 bases and J lost 5 bases. The CDR3 is made up of 16 amino acids. The germline gives CDR1 DFQATT, CDR2 SNEGSKA (reference sequence). Here the CDR3 reads CSAREGGSGGWETQYF. In DNA form, the CDR3 reads TGCAGTGCTAGAGAGGGCGGTAGCGGGGGTTGGGAGACCCAGTACTTC.

This clonotype occurred many times. This chain connects TRBV15 to TRBJ1-5; 8 nucleotides match TRBD1. CDR3 length equals 14 residues. Germline trimming cut 5 bases from V and 7 bases from J; bases unmatched to any gene: 7. Per the germline V gene, CDR1 is LNHNV and CDR2 is YYDKDF (reference sequence). The CDR3 DNA sequence: TGTGCCACCAGCGGCCGACAGGGGTACCAGCCCCAGCATTTT. This translates into CATSGRQGYQPQHF.

In its sample, this clonotype was seen many times. At one end, the junction sequence differs from germline, possibly due to a read error. The chain combines TRBV20-1 with TRBJ2-7; 7 nucleotides line up with TRBD1. The V gene's germline CDR1 is DFQATT and CDR2 SNEGSKA (reference sequence). This CDR3 region has 14 residues. The DNA for the CDR3 is TGTAGTGCTAGCCAGGGACAGAAATCCTACGAGCAGTACTTC. Its protein is CSASQGQKSYEQYF.

V is TRBV11-3 and J is TRBJ2-3, with D perhaps TRBD2 (5 bases). This CDR3 has 14 residues. CDR1 is SGHNT and CDR2 is YENEEA in the germline V gene. Deletions cut 6 bases from V and 0 bases from J, with 10 bases between. Here the CDR3 DNA reads TGTGCCAGCAGTCTAGCAGCTAGCACAGATACGCAGTATTTT. Its translation: CASSLAASTDTQYF.

This clonotype was detected ten times or more. V gene TRBV28 combines with J gene TRBJ2-5, with 7 nucleotides matching TRBD1. The CDR3 is 14 amino acids. The V gene's germline CDR1 is MDHEN and CDR2 SYDVKM. V lost 5 bases and J lost 0; bases outside the gene matches: 3. Here the CDR3 reads CASSPGQHQETQYF. CDR3 nucleotides: TGTGCCAGCAGTCCGGGACAGCACCAAGAGACCCAGTACTTC.

At least ten counts were recorded for this clonotype. V gene TRBV27 combines with J gene TRBJ2-1; D not certain. CDR1 is MNHEY and CDR2 is SMNVEV in the germline V gene (reference sequence). The CDR3 length is 14 residues. The V end was cut by 3 bases, the J end by 4 bases, with 10 bases between. In nucleotides, the CDR3 is TGTGCCAGCAGTTTCAACTCTTATTACAATGAGCAGTTCTTC. It translates to CASSFNSYYNEQFF.

At least ten counts were recorded for this clonotype. The chain couples TRBV6-1 to TRBJ2-3, with 14 positions matching TRBD2. The CDR3 has 16 amino acids. The ends lost 6 bases at V and 3 bases at J; junction bases unmatched: 5. Germline V gene sequence: CDR1 MNHNS, CDR2 SASEGT. The CDR3 protein is CASRPGLAGATDTQYF. As DNA, the CDR3 is TGTGCCAGCAGGCCGGGACTAGCGGGAGCGACAGATACGCAGTATTTT.

Many counts were recorded for this clonotype. A clone one base away is much larger, so this may be a read error. V gene TRBV10-3 combines with J gene TRBJ2-2; 7 nucleotides match TRBD2. The CDR3 loop spans 17 amino acids. Germline V CDR1 and CDR2: ENHRY, SYGVKD. This CDR3 is CAVSEGGGGAKTGELFF. CDR3 nucleotide sequence: TGTGCCGTCAGCGAGGGTGGCGGGGGAGCGAAAACCGGGGAGCTGTTTTTT.

This clonotype was detected ten times or more. This chain joins TRBV28 and TRBJ2-7, with D possibly matching TRBD1 (6 bases). This CDR3 contains 15 residues. V gave up 6 bases and J gave up 3 bases, with 18 bases separating them. Germline CDR1 reads MDHEN; CDR2 reads SYDVKM. The CDR3 sequence is CASRLQGRPLYEQYF. The CDR3 nucleotides read TGTGCCAGCAGACTTCAGGGGCGGCCGCTCTACGAGCAGTACTTC.

The rearrangement joins TRBV5-1 to TRBJ2-7; 12 bases agree with TRBD2. This CDR3 comprises 16 residues. The junction had 4 bases not matched to a gene; V was cut back by 3 bases and J by 0 bases. Germline V gene lookup returns CDR1 SGHRS and CDR2 YFSETQ. CDR3 DNA: TGCGCCAGCAGCTCTACTAGCGGGAGGCCCTCCTACGAGCAGTACTTC. It specifies CASSSTSGRPSYEQYF.

This clonotype was seen many times. The chain is built from TRBV4-3 and TRBJ1-3; the D is unclear. Germline V CDR1 and CDR2: LGHNA, YSLEER. The CDR3 spans 13 residues. Trimming stripped 4 bases from V and 0 bases from J, with 4 bases between. CDR3 loop: CASSLNSGNTIYF. The CDR3 DNA reads as TGCGCCAGCAGCCTCAACTCTGGAAACACCATATATTTT.

This clonotype was counted only a few times. The CDR3: CSVEEGYMNTEAFF. The CDR3, as DNA: TGCAGCGTTGAGGAAGGATACATGAACACTGAAGCTTTCTTT. The chain links TRBV29-1 to TRBJ1-1, with no clear D. Per germline, CDR1 SQVTM and CDR2 ANQGSEA. CDR3 length: 14 residues. V was trimmed by 3 bases and J by 0 bases, leaving 11 bases between them.

This clonotype was detected ten times or more. The J gene is TRBJ1-1, the V gene TRBV29-1, with 11 positions matching TRBD1. The germline V gene has CDR1 SQVTM and CDR2 ANQGSEA. The trim removed 6 bases at V and 6 bases at J, leaving 6 bases unmatched. The CDR3 runs to 13 residues. This CDR3 is CSVSRDRGSEAFF. DNA of the CDR3: TGCAGCGTCAGCCGGGACAGGGGGTCTGAAGCTTTCTTT.

The sample holds many counts of this clonotype. V and J are TRBV12-3 or TRBV12-4 and TRBJ2-1; the D gene is possibly TRBD2 (5 bases). Between the trimmed V and J ends, which lost 6 bases and 1 base, there was a span of 19 bases. The CDR3 spans 17 residues. The CDR3 here is CASSGIKLERSYNEQFF. The CDR3 nucleotides are TGTGCCAGCAGCGGGATTAAACTGGAAAGATCCTACAATGAGCAGTTCTTC.

For this clonotype: This may stem from a read error, because a much larger clone lies one nucleotide away. This chain connects TRBV14 to TRBJ2-7; 8 bases align to TRBD1. Trimming at V came to 5 bases and at J to 4 bases, leaving 4 bases not matched to a gene. The CDR3 loop spans 13 amino acids. Germline values: CDR1 SGHDN, CDR2 FVKESK. The CDR3 DNA is TGTGCCAGCAGCTTCACAGGGGGATACGAGCAGTACTTC. Translating it yields CASSFTGGYEQYF.

This clonotype was detected ten times or more. The J gene is TRBJ1-2, the V gene TRBV13; D gene unclear. The germline CDR1 and CDR2 sequences are PRHDT and FYEKMQ (reference sequence). With 5 bases removed from V and 4 bases from J, the gap between germline ends came to 11 bases. The CDR3 length is 13 residues. The CDR3 reads CASSPTGAYGYTF. Written as DNA, the CDR3 is TGTGCCAGCAGCCCCACGGGCGCCTATGGCTACACCTTC. Full variable domain (missing parts from reference TRBV13 and TRBJ1-2): AAGVIQSPRHLIKEKRETATLKCYPIPRHDTVYWYQQGPGQDPQFLISFYEKMQSDKGSIPDRFSAQQFSDYHSELNMSSLELGDSALYFCASSPTGAYGYTFGSGTRLTVV.

In this sample, this clonotype turned up a few times. A much larger clone lies a single base off, so this may be a read error. The genes are TRBV20-1 and TRBJ1-3, with D perhaps TRBD1 (6 bases). The CDR3 has 14 residues. CDR1 DFQATT and CDR2 SNEGSKA come from the germline V gene (reference sequence). The CDR3: CSAHPGALGNPIYF. The DNA of the CDR3 is TGCAGTGCTCACCCGGGGGCGCTTGGAAACCCCATATATTTT.

This clonotype was detected ten times or more. The gene calls are TRBV5-1 and TRBJ1-6; no reliable D call. Germline lookup yields CDR1 SGHRS and CDR2 YFSETQ. The germline V and J ends were trimmed by 5 bases and 7 bases, with 10 bases remaining between them. This CDR3 is built from 13 residues. The CDR3 loop is CASSRGENSPLHF. CDR3 nucleotides: TGCGCCAGCAGTCGGGGAGAGAATTCACCCCTCCACTTT.

The chain has TRBV14 and TRBJ2-7, with D maybe TRBD2 (6 bases). The CDR3 has 15 residues. Germline V lookup: CDR1 SGHDN, CDR2 FVKESK. Trimming took off 0 bases at V and 0 bases at J, with 9 bases between the two ends. The CDR3 protein is CASSQEPSASYEQYF. CDR3 nucleotide sequence: TGTGCCAGCAGCCAAGAGCCTAGCGCCTCCTACGAGCAGTACTTC.

This clonotype was detected many times. The chain recombines TRBV5-1 with TRBJ2-4, with 8 nucleotides matching TRBD1. The CDR3 extends over 20 amino acids. The V and J ends lost 2 bases and 0 bases, in that order; junction bases with no gene match: 16. Germline assignment: CDR1 SGHRS and CDR2 YFSETQ. DNA for the CDR3: TGCGCCAGCAGCTTCTATACTCAGGGGGCCATTGGGGAAGCCAAAAACATTCAGTACTTC. It yields the protein CASSFYTQGAIGEAKNIQYF. The full variable domain, in which reference TRBV5-1 and TRBJ2-4 provide the parts outside the CDR3, is KAGVTQTPRYLIKTRGQQVTLSCSPISGHRSVSWYQQTPGQGLQFLFEYFSETQRNKGNFPGRFSGRQFSNSRSEMNVSTLELGDSALYLCASSFYTQGAIGEAKNIQYFGAGTRLSVL.